The 11 T cell receptor beta chains below were found in one sample sequenced in a study of T cells after yellow fever vaccination. One entry per CDR3 protein results from TCRdb running MiXCR on the 5' RACE reads. The sample lists about 53,000 distinct CDR3 sequences, 7.1% occurring once. Source: CD8+ T cells sorted from PBMCs, taken on the day of the first yellow fever vaccination. The receptors come from a man younger than 30 who received the YFV17D yellow fever vaccine.

This clonotype was observed many times. The rearrangement links TRBV29-1 to TRBJ2-7; D uncertain. This CDR3 has 11 amino acids. The germline V gene encodes CDR1 SQVTM and CDR2 ANQGSEA. V gave up 2 bases and J gave up 5 bases, with 7 bases separating them. The CDR3 nucleotides are TGCAGCGTTGAACAGTCCAACGAGCAGTACTTC. Protein sequence: CSVEQSNEQYF.

This clonotype was observed a few times. The rearrangement joins TRBV4-1 to TRBJ2-5; tentatively, D is TRBD1 or TRBD2 (5 bases each). CDR3 length: 14 residues. Germline CDR1 and CDR2: MGHRA and YSYEKL. The V gene lost 4 bases and the J gene lost 3 bases, with 12 bases spanning the gap. The CDR3 is CASSPGRNEETQYF. For the CDR3, the DNA is TGCGCCAGCAGCCCGGGACGGAATGAAGAGACCCAGTACTTC.

The sample holds a few counts of this clonotype. The V call is TRBV29-1, the J call TRBJ2-2, with D unresolved. Trimming shortened V by 3 bases and J by 1 base, and 9 bases separated the two germline ends. The CDR3 loop spans 14 amino acids. Germline lookup yields CDR1 SQVTM and CDR2 ANQGSEA. The DNA for the CDR3 is TGCAGCGTTGACGAGGACGGGAACACCGGGGAGCTGTTTTTT. Encoded protein: CSVDEDGNTGELFF.

This clonotype was recorded at least ten times. The chain has TRBV6-9 and TRBJ1-4, with D possibly TRBD1 on 6 matching bases. Germline CDR1 is MNHGY and CDR2 is SVAAGI. The CDR3 consists of 17 residues. V lost 6 bases and J 8 bases, leaving 25 bases between the germline ends. CDR3 region: CASSCYREAARREKLFF. The CDR3, as DNA: TGTGCCAGCAGCTGTTACAGGGAGGCCGCGAGAAGGGAAAAACTGTTTTTT.

This clonotype was picked up a small number of times. V gene TRBV19 combines with J gene TRBJ2-1, with D possibly matching TRBD2 (5 bases). The length of the CDR3 is 12 residues. CDR1 is LNHDA, CDR2 SQIVND, per germline (reference sequence). V was pared by 2 bases and J by 8 bases, with 7 bases between. CDR3 amino acids: CASSISGDEQFF. As DNA, the CDR3 is TGTGCCAGTAGTATAAGCGGCGATGAGCAGTTCTTC.

The rearrangement uses TRBV12-3 or TRBV12-4 and TRBJ2-7; D is undetermined. This CDR3 spans 11 amino acids. V was clipped by 3 bases and J by 3 bases, with 3 bases between them. The CDR3 coding sequence is TGTGCCAGCAGTTTTGGCTACGAGCAGTACGTC. Translated: CASSFGYEQYV.

This clonotype came up many times. The chain combines TRBV7-6 with TRBJ2-1, with TRBD2 matching over 14 bases. The germline CDR1 and CDR2 sequences are SGHVS and FNYEAQ. V shed 6 bases, J shed 0 bases, and the junction held 4 bases outside the gene matches. This CDR3 contains 17 residues. The CDR3 DNA is TGTGCCAGCAGTCAGGGGACTAGCGGGAGCTCCTACAATGAGCAGTTCTTC. This translates into CASSQGTSGSSYNEQFF.

This clonotype was seen many times. The chain joins TRBV4-3 to TRBJ1-1; weak D call: TRBD1 (6 bases). The CDR3 is 17 residues long. V lost 0 bases, J lost 5 bases, and 19 bases lay in between. Looked up from germline, CDR1 is LGHNA and CDR2 is YSLEER. CDR3 sequence (DNA): TGCGCCAGCAGCCAAGAGTGGATTCGGGCAAGGGGGACTGAAGCTTTCTTT. Its protein product is CASSQEWIRARGTEAFF.

This clonotype was counted many times. The J gene is TRBJ1-5, the V gene TRBV15; perhaps TRBD1 as D (5 bases). Deletions cut 1 base from V and 6 bases from J, with 10 bases between. Looked up from germline, CDR1 is LNHNV and CDR2 is YYDKDF (reference sequence). The CDR3 loop spans 14 amino acids. The CDR3 region is CATSRVGEGQPQHF. CDR3 nucleotides: TGTGCCACCAGCAGAGTAGGGGAGGGTCAGCCCCAGCATTTT.

J is TRBJ2-5 and V is TRBV19; 13 positions match TRBD2. J gave up 9 bases and V 4 bases, and 8 bases lay outside the gene matches. Germline CDR1 LNHDA, CDR2 SQIVND (reference sequence). The CDR3 is 15 residues long. This CDR3 is CASSTGTSGAWPQYF. In DNA form, the CDR3 reads TGTGCCAGTAGTACCGGGACTAGCGGGGCTTGGCCCCAGTACTTC.

The CDR3 region has the DNA TGTGCCAGCAGCCCCACACACACCCTAGGGCTGCGTGAAAAACTGTTTTTT. Translated: CASSPTHTLGLREKLFF. This rearrangement joins TRBV11-2 to TRBJ1-4; no clear D gene. Trimming stripped 5 bases from V and 7 bases from J, with 23 bases between. CDR3 length: 17 amino acids. Germline CDR1 reads SGHAT; CDR2 reads FQNNGV. Together with reference TRBV11-2 and TRBJ1-4, the CDR3 gives the full variable domain: EAGVAQSPRYKIIEKRQSVAFWCNPISGHATLYWYQQILGQGPKLLIQFQNNGVVDDSQLPKDRFSAERLKGVDSTLKIQPAKLEDSAVYLCASSPTHTLGLREKLFFGSGTQLSVL.